Listed below are T cell receptor beta chains from one sample, sequenced in a study of CD8+ T cells in alopecia areata. Produced via immunoSEQ multiplex PCR; TCRdb's table is partial and in-frame only. This table holds some 110,000 clones, around three fifths found once. Source: CD8+ T cells sorted from blood, taken at week 24, from a patient treated with tofacitinib. These receptors originate from a human donor with alopecia areata. CDR3s include the opening cysteine and the closing phenylalanine or tryptophan. The D gene is left open where the match is weak. Clone size is given for some rows only: seen once, a few or many times, or a class if the clone is expanded.

j_call,d_call,clone_size,v_call,cdr3_aa,cdr3_nt
TRBJ2-7,TRBD1,NA,TRBV27,CASSPGTGPNYEQYF,TGTGCCAGCAGTCCCGGGACAGGGCCCAACTACGAGCAGTACTTC
TRBJ2-1,TRBD1,once,TRBV15,CATSGEIRRTGGVEQFF,TGTGCCACCAGCGGAGAGATCCGAAGGACAGGGGGTGTCGAGCAGTTCTTC
TRBJ2-7,NA,few,TRBV7-9,CASSPQGGYEQYF,TGTGCCAGCAGCCCACAAGGGGGTTACGAGCAGTACTTC
TRBJ2-7,NA,NA,TRBV10-3,CAIGAGDYEQYF,TGTGCCATCGGGGCAGGGGACTACGAGCAGTACTTC
TRBJ2-5,NA,NA,TRBV25-1,CASREGPQETQYF,TGTGCCAGCAGAGAGGGCCCTCAAGAGACCCAGTACTTC
TRBJ1-6,TRBD1,NA,TRBV7-3,CASSSWGTANSPLHF,TGTGCCAGCAGCTCTTGGGGGACAGCTAATTCACCCCTCCACTTT
TRBJ2-5,TRBD2,NA,TRBV6-6,CASSQGLLYQETQYF,TGTGCCAGCAGTCAGGGACTACTGTACCAAGAGACCCAGTACTTC
TRBJ1-2,NA,NA,TRBV27,CASVKSGKGFNYGYTF,TGTGCCAGTGTTAAATCTGGGAAAGGCTTTAACTATGGCTACACCTTC
TRBJ1-2,TRBD1,NA,TRBV27,CASSLGTGVGYTF,TGTGCCAGCAGTCTCGGGACAGGGGTTGGCTACACCTTC
TRBJ2-5,NA,NA,TRBV27,CASSFRSPRGQETQYF,TGTGCCAGCAGTTTCAGGTCCCCAAGGGGGCAAGAGACCCAGTACTTC
TRBJ2-1,NA,NA,TRBV2,CASTIMAEYNEQFF,TGTGCCAGCACAATAATGGCCGAGTACAATGAGCAGTTCTTC
TRBJ2-3,TRBD2,NA,TRBV19,CASSTRLALVVDTQYF,TGTGCCAGTAGTACCAGACTAGCGTTGGTAGTGGATACGCAGTATTTT
TRBJ2-5,TRBD2,NA,TRBV5-1,CASSLAGTSGGAKETQYF,TGCGCCAGCAGCTTGGCTGGGACTAGCGGGGGGGCCAAAGAGACCCAGTACTTC
TRBJ1-2,NA,NA,TRBV27,CASSPAITVPYGYTF,TGTGCCAGCAGTCCAGCAATAACGGTTCCATATGGCTACACCTTC
TRBJ2-2,NA,once,TRBV7-6,CASSLRAREDTGELFF,TGTGCCAGCAGCTTACGGGCCAGGGAGGACACCGGGGAGCTGTTTTTT
TRBJ2-3,TRBD1,NA,TRBV13,CASGDRVRADTQYF,TGTGCCAGCGGGGACAGGGTCAGGGCAGATACGCAGTATTTT
TRBJ2-1,NA,NA,TRBV2,CASFVRGNYNEQFF,TGTGCCAGCTTTGTACGGGGGAATTACAATGAGCAGTTCTTC
TRBJ2-2,NA,few,TRBV13,CASSLVGETGELFF,TGTGCCAGCAGCTTAGTTGGCGAGACCGGGGAGCTGTTTTTT
TRBJ1-5,NA,NA,TRBV19,CASSIGLGRSTPQHF,TGTGCCAGTAGTATAGGTCTTGGACGGAGTACGCCCCAGCATTTT
TRBJ1-6,TRBD1,NA,TRBV9,CASSVGQGRGSPLHF,TGTGCCAGCAGCGTCGGACAGGGAAGAGGTTCACCCCTCCACTTT
TRBJ1-2,NA,NA,TRBV30,CAWSVGYGYTF,TGTGCCTGGAGTGTGGGCTATGGCTACACCTTC
TRBJ1-1,NA,once,TRBV30,CAWSISGTLNTEAFF,TGTGCCTGGAGTATTTCCGGCACCTTGAACACTGAAGCTTTCTTT
TRBJ2-3,NA,NA,TRBV7-9,CASSPEVARGDTQYF,TGTGCCAGCAGCCCCGAGGTGGCGAGAGGGGATACGCAGTATTTT
TRBJ2-1,NA,NA,TRBV11-2,CASSLGEGANNEQFF,TGTGCCAGCAGCTTAGGGGAGGGGGCGAATAATGAGCAGTTCTTC
TRBJ2-6,NA,NA,TRBV2,CATGRDWDSGANVLTF,TGTGCCACAGGACGGGACTGGGACTCTGGGGCCAACGTCCTGACTTTC
TRBJ2-3,TRBD1,NA,TRBV5-1,CASSLPRDSNTDTQYF,TGCGCCAGCAGCTTGCCCCGGGACAGCAACACAGATACGCAGTATTTT
TRBJ1-2,NA,few,TRBV15,CATSRGTGYGYTF,TGTGCCACCAGCAGAGGAACGGGCTATGGCTACACCTTC
TRBJ2-2,NA,NA,TRBV7-9,CASSPRGHWAGTTGELFF,TGTGCCAGCAGCCCTAGGGGACATTGGGCAGGGACCACCGGGGAGCTGTTTTTT
TRBJ1-2,TRBD1,few,TRBV6-6,CASSYGEDRVYGYTF,TGTGCCAGCAGTTACGGGGAGGACAGGGTATATGGCTACACCTTC
TRBJ2-7,NA,NA,TRBV7-9,CASSKETYEQYF,TGTGCCAGCAGCAAGGAGACCTACGAGCAGTACTTC
TRBJ2-3,NA,NA,TRBV27,CASRGLGGDTQYF,TGTGCCAGCAGAGGACTAGGGGGGGATACGCAGTATTTT
TRBJ1-1,TRBD1,NA,TRBV4-1,CASSHRDRGGTEAFF,TGCGCCAGCAGCCATCGGGACAGGGGGGGAACTGAAGCTTTCTTT
TRBJ1-6,NA,NA,TRBV7-9,CASSKGPSPLHF,TGTGCCAGCAGCAAAGGACCGTCACCCCTCCACTTT